This TCR beta chain was sequenced in a study of response to subunit inactivated influenza vaccine. Notes on the study in general: Authors suggested seasonal influenza vaccinations each recruit few new T cells.

Germline-derived CDR1 and CDR2 are LGHNA and YSLEER. The germline V and J ends were trimmed by 8 bases and 10 bases, with 17 bases remaining between them. The CDR3 extends over 12 amino acids. With respect to this clonotype: The antigen is undetermined.

TCRdb ran MiXCR on the RT-PCR reads and lists one entry per CDR3 protein. In the table there are about 480,000 distinct CDR3 sequences, roughly 11% of which are singletons. The chain carries TRBV4-3 and TRBJ1-1; TRBD1 might be the D (6 bases). This clonotype was sampled from a man aged 45-65 years who received an inactivated influenza vaccine. Sequencing was performed on PBMCs from blood, taken 40 to 50 days after vaccination. CDR3 in DNA: TGCGCCAGCGGCCTCCGGGGGGGCCCAGCTTTCTTT. This codes for CASGLRGGPAFF.